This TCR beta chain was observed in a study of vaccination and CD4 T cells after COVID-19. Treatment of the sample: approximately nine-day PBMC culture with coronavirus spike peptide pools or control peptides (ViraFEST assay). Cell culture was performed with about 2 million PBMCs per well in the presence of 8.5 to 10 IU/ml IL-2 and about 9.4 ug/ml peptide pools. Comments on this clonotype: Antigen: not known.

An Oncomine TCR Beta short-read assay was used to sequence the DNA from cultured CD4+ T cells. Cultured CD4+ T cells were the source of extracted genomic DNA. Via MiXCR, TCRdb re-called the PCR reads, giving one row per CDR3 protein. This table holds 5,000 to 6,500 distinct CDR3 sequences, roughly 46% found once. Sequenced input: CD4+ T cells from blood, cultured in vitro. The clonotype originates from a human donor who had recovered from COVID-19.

Written as DNA, the CDR3 is TGCAGTGAGAGCAGGGTTGGACAAGAGACCCAGTACTTC. This gives the protein CSESRVGQETQYF. This sequence joins TRBV20-1 and TRBJ2-5, with D tentatively TRBD1 (5 bases). The ends were cut back, 7 bases at V and 2 bases at J, with 14 bases in the middle. Germline values: CDR1 DFQATT, CDR2 SNEGSKA (reference sequence). The CDR3 runs to 13 residues.